The 13 T cell receptor beta chains below all came from one sample that was sequenced in a study of CXCR3-negative and CXCR3-positive naive CD8 T cells. TRB cDNA libraries were made by UMI-labeled 5' RACE. TCRdb reprocessed the 5' RACE reads, keeping one entry per CDR3 protein, no DNA. Recorded for this sample: fewer than 55,000 distinct CDR3 sequences. Sequenced sample: naive CXCR3- CD8+ T cells from blood. The subset here: CD45RO-CCR7+CD27+CD95- naive CD8+ T cells lacking CXCR3 (TNR3-). The source is a human donor in good health. Some clones in this sample may be carry-over from other donors' samples.

The J gene is TRBJ2-7, the V gene TRBV2; without DNA, the TCRdb call of TRBD2 cannot be checked. Per germline, CDR1 SNHLY and CDR2 FYNNEI. This CDR3 has 13 residues. CDR3 sequence reads: CASKHQRGYEQYF.

J is TRBJ2-6 and V is TRBV10-3. The CDR3 covers 15 residues. Germline V CDR1 and CDR2: ENHRY, SYGVKD. This chain's CDR3 is CAISESSSGANVLTF.

The chain combines TRBV18 with TRBJ2-3. Per the germline V gene, CDR1 is KGHSH and CDR2 is LQKENI. CDR3 length: 14 amino acids. The CDR3 region is CASSGPHGTDTQYF. Drawing the rest from reference TRBV18 and TRBJ2-3, the complete variable domain is NAGVMQNPRHLVRRRGQEARLRCSPMKGHSHVYWYRQLPEEGLKFMVYLQKENIIDESGMPKERFSAEFPKEGPSILRIQQVVRGDSAAYFCASSGPHGTDTQYFGPGTRLTVL.

V and J are TRBV20-1 and TRBJ2-7; TCRdb gives TRBD1 as the D gene, but with no DNA this cannot be confirmed. The CDR3 consists of 13 residues. CDR1 and CDR2 (germline): DFQATT, SNEGSKA (reference sequence). The CDR3 is CSAIWDSPNEQYF.

This sequence joins TRBV7-9 and TRBJ1-5; with no DNA, the TCRdb D assignment of TRBD1 cannot be verified. CDR1 is SEHNR, CDR2 FQNEAQ, per germline (reference sequence). The CDR3 runs 15 residues. CDR3 region: CASSPGTVGNQPQHF. Using reference TRBV7-9 and TRBJ1-5 for the parts outside the CDR3, the full variable domain is DTGVSQNPRHKITKRGQNVTFRCDPISEHNRLYWYRQTLGQGPEFLTYFQNEAQLEKSRLLSDRFSAERPKGSFSTLEIQRTEQGDSAMYLCASSPGTVGNQPQHFGDGTRLSIL.

This clonotype is labeled medium-sized based on frequency. V and J are TRBV7-8 and TRBJ1-4; TCRdb outputs TRBD1, but without DNA this stays unchecked. Per the germline V gene, CDR1 is SGHVS and CDR2 is FQNEAQ. This CDR3 is 15 amino acids long. The CDR3 loop reads CASSLTRDEGEKLFF.

V usage is TRBV12-3 or TRBV12-4 and J usage is TRBJ2-1; absent DNA, TCRdb's TRBD2 call cannot be checked. CDR3 length equals 15 residues. CDR3 amino acids: CASSSHGPPGNEQFF.

The rearrangement uses TRBV28 and TRBJ2-1; TCRdb's D call, TRBD1, is unchecked because there is no DNA. Germline V gene data show CDR1 as MDHEN and CDR2 as SYDVKM. The CDR3 contains 13 residues. CDR3 loop: CASSSGIYNEQFF.

The gene calls are TRBV6-5 and TRBJ2-2; the TRBD2 assignment by TCRdb is unverifiable without DNA. Germline loops: CDR1 MNHEY, CDR2 SVGAGI. This CDR3 contains 14 residues. CDR3 in amino acids: CASSGGVYTGELFF.

The J gene is TRBJ2-2, the V gene TRBV4-1. CDR1 is MGHRA, CDR2 YSYEKL, per germline. There are 13 residues in the CDR3. The CDR3 protein is CASSQDQSGELFF.

This rearrangement joins TRBV4-1 to TRBJ2-3; TCRdb's D call, TRBD1, is unchecked because there is no DNA. From germline, CDR1 is MGHRA and CDR2 YSYEKL. This CDR3 is 15 amino acids long. CDR3 sequence reads: CASKRTDPSTDTQYF.

The chain combines TRBV29-1 with TRBJ2-2. Germline V gene lookup returns CDR1 SQVTM and CDR2 ANQGSEA. This CDR3 is built from 13 residues. CDR3 sequence: CSVEGSDTGELFF.

The gene calls are TRBV7-2 and TRBJ2-7; TCRdb returns TRBD2, unconfirmable since there is no DNA. This CDR3 is 15 amino acids long. Germline loops: CDR1 SGHTA, CDR2 FQGNSA. The CDR3 protein is CASSLVGGGAIEQYF.